There are a few counts of the clone carrying this T cell receptor beta chain. Its antigen is not known. Ophthalmopathy donors were characterized by moderate-to-severe activity, CAS of at least 3, NOSPECS of at least 4, and duration under 3 months. V was cut by 6 bases and J by 9 bases, with 8 bases left in between. Germline V gene data show CDR1 as SNHLY and CDR2 as FYNNEI. The CDR3 totals 10 residues. The data derive from a study of Graves' ophthalmopathy and Graves' hyperthyroidism. Study-level points and caveats: For predicting ophthalmopathy progression, the model had about 71% sensitivity and 72% to 75% specificity.

The authors amplified TCR beta CDR3 regions, and they did so from RNA transcripts for repertoire sequencing. RT-PCR in the first round used HTBI primers; a second-round multiplex PCR followed. Using its own MiXCR run on the multiplex PCR reads, TCRdb lists one record per CDR3 protein. The top ten hold over 8% of the sample, which has about 500,000 distinct CDR3 sequences, around 14% seen once. The specimen was blood. The V gene is TRBV2, the J gene TRBJ2-5, with D unclear. The receptor was isolated from a young woman with Graves' ophthalmopathy. The CDR3 DNA reads TGTGCCAGCAGGCAAAGGGCCCAGTACTTC. As protein: CASRQRAQYF.